These 28 T cell receptor beta chains came from one sample sequenced in a study of T cell responses to AZD1222 COVID-19 vaccine. Generated by immunoSEQ multiplex PCR, the TCRdb table keeps only in-frame clones and is missing some. Of roughly 77,000 clones detected, around 90% appear once; the ten largest clones hold about 5%. This material consisted of peripheral blood, taken on day 0 of MenACWY control vaccination. These receptors originate from an adult in good health.

V is TRBV5-5 and J is TRBJ2-1; 12 bases map to TRBD2. Germline V gene sequence: CDR1 SGHKS, CDR2 YYEKEE (reference sequence). The length of the CDR3 is 17 residues. V shed 4 bases and J 8 bases; nucleotides not matched to a gene: 13. CDR3 DNA sequence: TGTGCCAGCAGCCCGGCTCCTAGCGGGGGGGCTTCGGATGAGCAGTTCTTC. Its protein is CASSPAPSGGASDEQFF.

This clone was seen only a few times. This chain uses TRBV19 with TRBJ1-1, with D hard to call. The V gene lost 2 bases and the J gene lost 5 bases, with 9 bases spanning the gap. Germline values: CDR1 LNHDA, CDR2 SQIVND (reference sequence). CDR3 length equals 13 residues. The CDR3 protein is CASSIRQETEAFF. The CDR3 DNA sequence: TGTGCCAGTAGTATACGGCAGGAGACTGAAGCTTTCTTT.

The chain combines TRBV28 with TRBJ1-1; 10 bases are shared with TRBD1. V shed 1 base, J shed 5 bases, and the junction held 7 bases outside the gene matches. The CDR3 consists of 16 residues. The germline gives CDR1 MDHEN, CDR2 SYDVKM. CDR3 DNA: TGTGCCAGCAGTTTATTAGGACAGGGGGGTGCAACTGAAGCTTTCTTT. Translating gives CASSLLGQGGATEAFF.

The chain recombines TRBV7-2 with TRBJ1-2, with D maybe TRBD1 (5 bases). This CDR3 region has 14 residues. Trimming removed 1 base from V and 5 bases from J, with 11 bases in between. Germline CDR1 reads SGHTA; CDR2 reads FQGNSA. In DNA form, the CDR3 reads TGTGCCAGCAGCTTAGGCGTGGGGGAGTATGGCTACACCTTC. Protein sequence: CASSLGVGEYGYTF.

The chain recombines TRBV5-6 with TRBJ1-2; a weak D match, TRBD1 (5 bases). CDR3 length: 12 amino acids. Trimming took off 4 bases at V and 8 bases at J, with 12 bases between the two ends. The V gene's germline CDR1 is SGHDT and CDR2 YYEEEE. CDR3 sequence reads: CASSPGQGGYTF. The CDR3 nucleotides are TGTGCCAGCAGCCCAGGACAAGGGGGCTACACCTTC.

The rearrangement links TRBV27 to TRBJ1-6; no clear D gene. This CDR3 spans 13 amino acids. The germline V gene encodes CDR1 MNHEY and CDR2 SMNVEV (reference sequence). V gave up 6 bases and J gave up 6 bases, with 9 bases separating them. In DNA, the CDR3 is TGTGCCAGCAGGGTGGGATCTAATTCACCCCTCCACTTT. This sequence encodes CASRVGSNSPLHF.

CDR3 region: CASSRGGGRTEAFF. CDR3 sequence (DNA): TGTGCCAGTTCTAGGGGTGGCGGGAGAACTGAAGCTTTCTTT. J is TRBJ1-1 and V is TRBV19, with D possibly TRBD1 on 5 matching bases. CDR3 length: 14 residues. The germline V gene has CDR1 LNHDA and CDR2 SQIVND (reference sequence). V lost 8 bases and J 5 bases, leaving 18 bases between the germline ends. Variable domain in full (rest from reference TRBV19 and TRBJ1-1): DGGITQSPKYLFRKEGQNVTLSCEQNLNHDAMYWYRQDPGQGLRLIYYSQIVNDFQKGDIAEGYSVSREKKESFPLTVTSAQKNPTAFYLCASSRGGGRTEAFFGQGTRLTVV.

The V call is TRBV30, the J call TRBJ1-4, with 9 bases matching TRBD1. CDR3 length: 13 residues. Germline CDR1 and CDR2: GTSNPN and SVGIG (reference sequence). V dropped 8 bases and J dropped 3; count of bases not matched to a gene: 4. The CDR3 spells CAGRQGANEKLFF. The DNA of the CDR3 is TGTGCCGGAAGACAGGGGGCTAATGAAAAACTGTTTTTT.

The gene calls are TRBV30 and TRBJ2-2, with 9 positions matching TRBD1. Per germline, CDR1 GTSNPN and CDR2 SVGIG (reference sequence). This CDR3 has 14 residues. The J segment lost 1 base and the V segment lost 5 bases, leaving 2 bases of the junction unmatched. CDR3 nucleotides: TGTGCCTGGCGGGACAGGGTGAACACCGGGGAGCTGTTTTTT. Translating it yields CAWRDRVNTGELFF.

This chain connects TRBV30 to TRBJ1-3; D unresolved. Trimming shortened V by 4 bases and J by 0 bases, and 7 bases separated the two germline ends. There are 13 residues in the CDR3. Germline V CDR1 and CDR2: GTSNPN, SVGIG (reference sequence). As DNA, the CDR3 is TGTGCCTGGACTAGGCCCTCTGGAAACACCATATATTTT. Residues: CAWTRPSGNTIYF.

The chain employs TRBV11-2 and TRBJ2-7, with 7 bases that match TRBD1. The CDR3 is made up of 14 amino acids. V gave up 3 bases and J gave up 3 bases; unmatched junction bases: 5. The V gene's germline CDR1 is SGHAT and CDR2 FQNNGV. The CDR3 reads CASSFTGAGYEQYF. DNA for the CDR3: TGTGCCAGCAGCTTCACAGGGGCCGGCTACGAGCAGTACTTC.

The chain links TRBV7-9 to TRBJ2-5; perhaps TRBD2 as D (5 bases). V was clipped by 1 base and J by 9 bases, with 18 bases between them. This CDR3 contains 15 residues. CDR1 is SEHNR and CDR2 is FQNEAQ in the germline V gene (reference sequence). The CDR3 sequence is CASSLGVASSLPQYF. The DNA of the CDR3 is TGTGCCAGCAGCTTAGGTGTAGCGAGCAGTTTGCCCCAGTACTTC. Full variable domain (rest looked up from reference TRBV7-9 and TRBJ2-5): DTGVSQNPRHKITKRGQNVTFRCDPISEHNRLYWYRQTLGQGPEFLTYFQNEAQLEKSRLLSDRFSAERPKGSFSTLEIQRTEQGDSAMYLCASSLGVASSLPQYFGPGTRLLVL.

The V and J genes are TRBV4-1 and TRBJ1-5; D remains ambiguous. In germline, CDR1 is MGHRA, CDR2 YSYEKL. This CDR3 is built from 15 residues. The V and J ends lost 3 bases and 0 bases respectively, with 9 bases between them. The CDR3 sequence: CASSHFRDSNQPQHF. The DNA for the CDR3 is TGCGCCAGCAGCCACTTTAGAGATAGCAATCAGCCCCAGCATTTT.

This rearrangement joins TRBV4-3 to TRBJ1-1, with TRBD1 as a possible D gene (5 bases). V was cut by 3 bases and J by 0 bases, with 8 bases left in between. Germline-derived CDR1 and CDR2 are LGHNA and YSLEER. The CDR3 length is 14 residues. CDR3 nucleotide sequence: TGCGCCAGCAGCCAGGGGACGGTGAACACTGAAGCTTTCTTT. Translating gives CASSQGTVNTEAFF.

The table lists this clone with a count of one. The chain has TRBV7-9 and TRBJ2-7; D unclear. The ends were cut back, 5 bases at V and 6 bases at J, with 8 bases in the middle. The CDR3 loop spans 11 amino acids. Looked up from germline, CDR1 is SEHNR and CDR2 is FQNEAQ (reference sequence). The CDR3 coding sequence is TGTGCCAGCAGCGAAGGATCCGAGCAGTACTTC. Translating it yields CASSEGSEQYF.

This clone has just one count. The V and J genes are TRBV6-5 and TRBJ2-5; the D gene is possibly TRBD2 (5 bases). Trimming removed 5 bases from V and 5 bases from J, with 18 bases in between. Germline V gives CDR1 MNHEY, CDR2 SVGAGI. CDR3 size: 15 residues. CDR3 residues: CASSPAGGGPETQYF. The DNA for the CDR3 is TGTGCCAGCAGTCCCGCCGGCGGCGGGCCGGAGACCCAGTACTTC.

The V gene is TRBV5-8, the J gene TRBJ1-2; TRBD1 is a possible D gene (6 bases). This CDR3 has 17 residues. V gave up 2 bases and J gave up 2 bases, with 19 bases separating them. The germline V gene has CDR1 SGHTS and CDR2 YDEGEE. The CDR3 bases are TGTGCCAGCAGCTTCACAGGGTTGAAAGGACTAAACTATGGCTACACCTTC. It yields the protein CASSFTGLKGLNYGYTF.

The chain employs TRBV2 and TRBJ1-1, with a tentative D call TRBD1 (5 bases). Germline CDR1 and CDR2: SNHLY and FYNNEI. The CDR3 runs 13 residues. V was trimmed by 2 bases and J by 3 bases, leaving 7 bases between them. The CDR3 spells CASSERGHTEAFF. CDR3 sequence (DNA): TGTGCCAGCAGTGAAAGGGGCCACACTGAAGCTTTCTTT.

The chain combines TRBV7-8 with TRBJ1-1, with TRBD1 matching over 8 bases. Germline V gene data show CDR1 as SGHVS and CDR2 as FQNEAQ. This CDR3 has 14 residues. After removal of 4 bases from V and 4 bases from J, the junction contained 5 bases not matched to a gene. CDR3 loop: CASSSQGAGTEAFF. The DNA of the CDR3 is TGTGCCAGCAGCTCTCAGGGGGCCGGCACTGAAGCTTTCTTT. The full variable domain, completed using reference TRBV7-8 and TRBJ1-1, is GAGVSQSPRYKVAKRGQDVALRCDPISGHVSLFWYQQALGQGPEFLTYFQNEAQLDKSGLPSDRFFAERPEGSVSTLKIQRTQQEDSAVYLCASSSQGAGTEAFFGQGTRLTVV.

The V and J genes are TRBV5-4 and TRBJ1-3; no clear D gene. This CDR3 contains 11 residues. CDR1 and CDR2 from the germline V gene are SGHNT and YYREEE (reference sequence). V lost 3 bases to trimming and J lost 2 bases, with 0 bases between them. The DNA of the CDR3 is TGTGCCAGCAGCTCTGGAAACACCATATATTTT. Translated, it gives CASSSGNTIYF.

This rearrangement joins TRBV4-1 to TRBJ2-5; no definite D call. The V end lost 6 bases, the J end lost 5 bases, and 16 bases lay between the germline ends. The CDR3 is 14 amino acids. Per germline, CDR1 MGHRA and CDR2 YSYEKL. The DNA of the CDR3 is TGCGCCAGCAGAGGTCCGGGCCTCCGGGAGACCCAGTACTTC. This sequence encodes CASRGPGLRETQYF.

The V gene is TRBV6-5, the J gene TRBJ1-2; D is unclear. The CDR3 covers 12 residues. Trimming left V 0 bases short and J 10 bases short, with 9 bases between. Germline V gene lookup returns CDR1 MNHEY and CDR2 SVGAGI. The CDR3 is CASSYSEGYYTF. The CDR3 DNA reads TGTGCCAGCAGTTACTCAGAAGGGTACTACACCTTC.

This clone was seen only a few times. This chain connects TRBV15 to TRBJ1-5; 7 nucleotides align to TRBD1. This CDR3 region has 15 residues. Germline lookup yields CDR1 LNHNV and CDR2 YYDKDF (reference sequence). Unmatched junction bases numbered 7, after V lost 3 bases and J lost 5 bases. DNA for the CDR3: TGTGCCACCAGCAGCCTGACAGGGCAGGATCAGCCCCAGCATTTT. It is translated as CATSSLTGQDQPQHF.

This chain links TRBV5-1 with TRBJ1-2; 7 nucleotides agree with TRBD1. Germline CDR1 is SGHRS and CDR2 is YFSETQ. The CDR3 covers 15 residues. Germline trimming cut 0 bases from V and 8 bases from J; bases unmatched to any gene: 10. Written as DNA, the CDR3 is TGCGCCAGCAGCTTGGTCTTGACAGGGCGAAAGGGCTACACCTTC. Encoded protein: CASSLVLTGRKGYTF. Looking up the rest from reference TRBV5-1 and TRBJ1-2 gives the full variable domain: KAGVTQTPRYLIKTRGQQVTLSCSPISGHRSVSWYQQTPGQGLQFLFEYFSETQRNKGNFPGRFSGRQFSNSRSEMNVSTLELGDSALYLCASSLVLTGRKGYTFGSGTRLTVV.

The V gene is TRBV2, the J gene TRBJ2-2, with 10 nucleotides matching TRBD2. The CDR3 is made up of 15 amino acids. The germline V gene has CDR1 SNHLY and CDR2 FYNNEI. Trimming removed 6 bases from V and 4 bases from J; junction bases left unmatched: 5. The CDR3 DNA follows: TGTGCCAGCAGGGCTAGCGGGGGTGGCACCGGGGAGCTGTTTTTT. Its protein product is CASRASGGGTGELFF.

The J gene is TRBJ1-6, the V gene TRBV24-1; 9 bases line up with TRBD1. CDR1 and CDR2 (germline): KGHDR, SFDVKD. V was clipped by 8 bases and J by 10 bases; unmatched bases: 8. The CDR3 runs to 14 residues. The CDR3 coding sequence is TGTGCCACCACCGACAGGGGGATTGGCTCACCCCTCCACTTT. Translated: CATTDRGIGSPLHF.

The chain employs TRBV2 and TRBJ2-7, with D hard to call. The CDR3 runs to 10 residues. Trimming shortened V by 8 bases and J by 0 bases, and 2 bases separated the two germline ends. CDR1 is SNHLY, CDR2 FYNNEI, per germline. This CDR3 is CASHSYEQYF. The CDR3 DNA follows: TGTGCCAGCCACTCCTACGAGCAGTACTTC.

V is TRBV6-5 and J is TRBJ2-7; a possible D gene is TRBD1 (6 bases). The CDR3 contains 14 residues. V lost 8 bases and J 4 bases, leaving 18 bases between the germline ends. From germline, CDR1 is MNHEY and CDR2 SVGAGI. In DNA form, the CDR3 reads TGTGCCAGCTGCCAAGGACAGATCCTTTACGAGCAGTACTTC. Translated: CASCQGQILYEQYF.